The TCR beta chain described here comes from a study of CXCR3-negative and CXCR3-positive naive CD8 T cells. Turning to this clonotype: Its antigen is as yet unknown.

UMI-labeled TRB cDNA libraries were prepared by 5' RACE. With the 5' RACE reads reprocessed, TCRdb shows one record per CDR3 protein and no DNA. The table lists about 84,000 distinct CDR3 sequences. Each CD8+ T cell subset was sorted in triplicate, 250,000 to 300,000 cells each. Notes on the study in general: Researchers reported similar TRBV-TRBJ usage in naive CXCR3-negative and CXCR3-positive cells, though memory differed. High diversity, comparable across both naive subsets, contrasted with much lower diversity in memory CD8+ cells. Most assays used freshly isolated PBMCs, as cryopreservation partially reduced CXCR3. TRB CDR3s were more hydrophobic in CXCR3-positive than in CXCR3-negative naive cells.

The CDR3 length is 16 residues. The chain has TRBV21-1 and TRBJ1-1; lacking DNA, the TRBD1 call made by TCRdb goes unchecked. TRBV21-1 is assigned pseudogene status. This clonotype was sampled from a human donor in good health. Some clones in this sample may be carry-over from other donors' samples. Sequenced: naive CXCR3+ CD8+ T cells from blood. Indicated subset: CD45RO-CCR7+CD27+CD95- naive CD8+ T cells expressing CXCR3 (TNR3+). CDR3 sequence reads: CASSKCVDRGWAEAFF.